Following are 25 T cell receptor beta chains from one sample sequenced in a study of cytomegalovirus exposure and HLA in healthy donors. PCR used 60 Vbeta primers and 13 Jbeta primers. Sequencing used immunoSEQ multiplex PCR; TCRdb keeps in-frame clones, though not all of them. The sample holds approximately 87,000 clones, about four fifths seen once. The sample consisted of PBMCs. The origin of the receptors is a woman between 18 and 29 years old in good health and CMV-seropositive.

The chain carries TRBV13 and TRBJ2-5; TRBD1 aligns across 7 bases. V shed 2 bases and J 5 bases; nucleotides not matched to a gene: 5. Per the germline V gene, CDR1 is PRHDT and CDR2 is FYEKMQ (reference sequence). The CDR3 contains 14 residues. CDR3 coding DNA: TGTGCCAGCAGCTTAAGGGGGCTGTTGGAGACCCAGTACTTC. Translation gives CASSLRGLLETQYF.

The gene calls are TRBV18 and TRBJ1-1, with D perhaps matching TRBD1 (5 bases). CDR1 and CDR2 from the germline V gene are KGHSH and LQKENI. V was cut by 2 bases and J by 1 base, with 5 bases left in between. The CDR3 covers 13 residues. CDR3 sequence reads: CASSPRGNTEAFF. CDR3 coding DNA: TGTGCCAGCTCACCAAGGGGGAACACTGAAGCTTTCTTT.

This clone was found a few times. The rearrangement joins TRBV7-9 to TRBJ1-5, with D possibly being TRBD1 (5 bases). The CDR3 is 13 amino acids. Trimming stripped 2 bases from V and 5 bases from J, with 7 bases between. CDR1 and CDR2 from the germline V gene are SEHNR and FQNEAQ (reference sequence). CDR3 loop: CASSLLQDQPQHF. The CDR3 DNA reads TGTGCCAGCAGCTTACTACAGGATCAGCCCCAGCATTTT.

For the CDR3, the DNA is TGTGCCTGGAGTGGGGGGCCCAATCAGCCCCAGCATTTT. Protein product: CAWSGGPNQPQHF. The genes are TRBV30 and TRBJ1-5; tentatively, D is TRBD1 (6 bases). The germline V gene encodes CDR1 GTSNPN and CDR2 SVGIG (reference sequence). Trimming left V 1 base short and J 3 bases short, with 7 bases between. The CDR3 covers 13 residues.

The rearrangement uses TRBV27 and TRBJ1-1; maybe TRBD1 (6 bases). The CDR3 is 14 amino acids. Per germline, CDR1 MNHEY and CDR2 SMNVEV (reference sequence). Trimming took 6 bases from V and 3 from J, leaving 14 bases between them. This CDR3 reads CASRLQGVDTEAFF. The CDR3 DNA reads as TGTGCCAGCAGATTACAGGGCGTCGACACTGAAGCTTTCTTT.

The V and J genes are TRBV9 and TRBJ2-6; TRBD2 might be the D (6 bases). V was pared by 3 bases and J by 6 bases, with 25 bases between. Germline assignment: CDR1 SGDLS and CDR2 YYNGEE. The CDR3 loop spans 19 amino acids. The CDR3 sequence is CASSARPGDGRHAANVLTF. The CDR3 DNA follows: TGTGCCAGCAGCGCCCGACCGGGGGACGGACGACATGCGGCCAACGTCCTGACTTTC.

In nucleotides, the CDR3 is TGCAGCGCCTCGGGACTAGCGGGAAAACACACCGGGGAGCTGTTTTTT. This gives the protein CSASGLAGKHTGELFF. The chain recombines TRBV29-1 with TRBJ2-2, with 13 nucleotides matching TRBD2. Germline V lookup: CDR1 SQVTM, CDR2 ANQGSEA. The CDR3 totals 16 residues. The J segment lost 3 bases and the V segment lost 7 bases, leaving 8 bases of the junction unmatched.

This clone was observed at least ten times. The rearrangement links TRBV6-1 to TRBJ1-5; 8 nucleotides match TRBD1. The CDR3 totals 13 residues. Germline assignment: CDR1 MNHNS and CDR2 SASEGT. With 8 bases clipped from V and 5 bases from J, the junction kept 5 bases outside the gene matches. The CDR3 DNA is TGTGCCAGCCAGGACAGGGAGCATCAGCCCCAGCATTTT. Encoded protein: CASQDREHQPQHF.

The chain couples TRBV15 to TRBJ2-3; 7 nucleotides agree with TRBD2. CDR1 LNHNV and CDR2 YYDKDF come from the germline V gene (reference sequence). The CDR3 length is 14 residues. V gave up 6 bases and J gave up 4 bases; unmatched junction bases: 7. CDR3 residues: CATRGGRDADTQYF. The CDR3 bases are TGTGCCACCAGGGGAGGGAGGGACGCAGATACGCAGTATTTT.

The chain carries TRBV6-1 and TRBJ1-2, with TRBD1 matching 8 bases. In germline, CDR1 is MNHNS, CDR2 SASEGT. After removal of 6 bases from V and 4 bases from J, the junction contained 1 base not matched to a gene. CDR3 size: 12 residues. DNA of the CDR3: TGTGCCAGCAGGACAGGGGTCTATGGCTACACCTTC. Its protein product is CASRTGVYGYTF.

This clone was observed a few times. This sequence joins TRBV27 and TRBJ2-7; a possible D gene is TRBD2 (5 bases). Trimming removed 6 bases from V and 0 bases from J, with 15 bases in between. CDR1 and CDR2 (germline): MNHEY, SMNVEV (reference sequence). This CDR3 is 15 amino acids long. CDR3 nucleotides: TGTGCCAGCAGCGTCACGAAGGGAGCCTCCTACGAGCAGTACTTC. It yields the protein CASSVTKGASYEQYF.

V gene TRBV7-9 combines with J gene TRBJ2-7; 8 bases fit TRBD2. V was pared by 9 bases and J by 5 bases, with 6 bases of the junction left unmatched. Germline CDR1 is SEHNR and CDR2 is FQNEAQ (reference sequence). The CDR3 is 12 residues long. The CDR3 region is CASGGGQDEQYF. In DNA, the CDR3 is TGTGCCAGTGGCGGGGGGCAGGACGAGCAGTACTTC.

In nucleotides, the CDR3 is TGCGCCAGCAGCCTTAGCGGACTAGCGGGGACCAAGGATACGCAGTATTTT. Protein: CASSLSGLAGTKDTQYF. The chain carries TRBV4-1 and TRBJ2-3; the match to TRBD2 covers 12 bases. The CDR3 covers 17 residues. J was trimmed by 6 bases and V by 4 bases; bases with no gene match: 11. CDR1 MGHRA and CDR2 YSYEKL come from the germline V gene.

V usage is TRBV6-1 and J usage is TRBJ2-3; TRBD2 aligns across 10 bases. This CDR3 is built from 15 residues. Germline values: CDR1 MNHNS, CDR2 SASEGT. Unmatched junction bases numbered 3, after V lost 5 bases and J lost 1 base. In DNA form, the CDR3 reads TGTGCCAGCAGTCGACTAGCGGGCGGCACAGATACGCAGTATTTT. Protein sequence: CASSRLAGGTDTQYF.

As DNA, the CDR3 is TGTGCCAGCAGTGTGACGGGAGGTCTTGGAAACACCATATATTTT. Its protein product is CASSVTGGLGNTIYF. This chain joins TRBV2 and TRBJ1-3; D remains ambiguous. The CDR3 has 15 residues. Germline-derived CDR1 and CDR2 are SNHLY and FYNNEI. V lost 4 bases, J lost 3 bases, and 13 bases lay in between.

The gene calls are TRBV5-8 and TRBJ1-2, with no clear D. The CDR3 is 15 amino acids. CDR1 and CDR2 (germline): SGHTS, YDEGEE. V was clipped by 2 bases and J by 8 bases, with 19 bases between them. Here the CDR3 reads CASSLGSGRSVGYTF. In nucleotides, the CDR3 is TGTGCCAGCAGCTTAGGTTCTGGGCGTAGTGTCGGCTACACCTTC.

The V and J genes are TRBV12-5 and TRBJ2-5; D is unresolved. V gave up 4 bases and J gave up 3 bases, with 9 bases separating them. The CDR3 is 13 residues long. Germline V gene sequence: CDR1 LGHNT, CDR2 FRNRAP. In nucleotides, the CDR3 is TGTGCTAGTGGTTCTCGCCAGGAAGAGACCCAGTACTTC. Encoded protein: CASGSRQEETQYF.

CDR3 in amino acids: CASSELARMGGPWYEQYF. CDR3 DNA sequence: TGCGCCAGCAGTGAGCTGGCTCGTATGGGTGGGCCATGGTACGAGCAGTACTTC. The chain recombines TRBV5-1 with TRBJ2-7; D is unresolved. The V gene lost 5 bases and the J gene lost 4 bases, with 28 bases spanning the gap. Germline V gene sequence: CDR1 SGHRS, CDR2 YFSETQ. The CDR3 consists of 18 residues. The full variable domain, rest sourced from reference TRBV5-1 and TRBJ2-7, is KAGVTQTPRYLIKTRGQQVTLSCSPISGHRSVSWYQQTPGQGLQFLFEYFSETQRNKGNFPGRFSGRQFSNSRSEMNVSTLELGDSALYLCASSELARMGGPWYEQYFGPGTRLTVT.

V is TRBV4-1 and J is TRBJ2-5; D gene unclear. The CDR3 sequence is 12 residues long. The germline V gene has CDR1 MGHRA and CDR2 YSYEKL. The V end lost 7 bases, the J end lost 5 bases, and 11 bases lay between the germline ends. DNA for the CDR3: TGCGCCAGCAATAACCCCGGGGAGACCCAGTACTTC. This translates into CASNNPGETQYF.

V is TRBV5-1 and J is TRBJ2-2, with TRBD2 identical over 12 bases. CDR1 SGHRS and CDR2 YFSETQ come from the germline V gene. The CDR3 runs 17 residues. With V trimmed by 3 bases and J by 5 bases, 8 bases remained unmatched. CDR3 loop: CASSSITGLAGTGELFF. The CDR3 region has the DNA TGCGCCAGCAGCTCAATTACCGGACTAGCGGGGACCGGGGAGCTGTTTTTT.

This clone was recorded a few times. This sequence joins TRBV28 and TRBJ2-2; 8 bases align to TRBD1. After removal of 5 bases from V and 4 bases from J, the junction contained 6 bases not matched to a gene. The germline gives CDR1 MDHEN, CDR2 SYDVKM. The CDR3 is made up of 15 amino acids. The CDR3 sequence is CASSKGQVVTGELFF. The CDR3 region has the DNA TGTGCCAGCAGTAAGGGACAGGTGGTCACCGGGGAGCTGTTTTTT.

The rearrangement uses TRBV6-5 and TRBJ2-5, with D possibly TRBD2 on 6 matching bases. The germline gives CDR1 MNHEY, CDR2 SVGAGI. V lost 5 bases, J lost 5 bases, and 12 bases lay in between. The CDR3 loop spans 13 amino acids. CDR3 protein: CASSLRLEETQYF. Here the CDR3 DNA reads TGTGCCAGCAGTCTAAGACTAGAGGAGACCCAGTACTTC.

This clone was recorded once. The CDR3 spells CSVEESRTGREGWGTNEKLFF. Here the CDR3 DNA reads TGCAGCGTTGAAGAAAGCCGTACTGGGCGGGAAGGATGGGGTACTAATGAAAAACTGTTTTTT. This sequence joins TRBV29-1 and TRBJ1-4; D is unresolved. V was cut by 0 bases and J by 2 bases, with 28 bases left in between. The CDR3 runs to 21 residues. In germline, CDR1 is SQVTM, CDR2 ANQGSEA.

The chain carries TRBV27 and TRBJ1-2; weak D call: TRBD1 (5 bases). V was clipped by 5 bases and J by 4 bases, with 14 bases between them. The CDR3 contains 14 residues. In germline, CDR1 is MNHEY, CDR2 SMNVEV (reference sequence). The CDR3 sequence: CASSQMGDSYGYTF. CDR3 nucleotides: TGTGCCAGCAGTCAAATGGGGGACTCCTATGGCTACACCTTC.

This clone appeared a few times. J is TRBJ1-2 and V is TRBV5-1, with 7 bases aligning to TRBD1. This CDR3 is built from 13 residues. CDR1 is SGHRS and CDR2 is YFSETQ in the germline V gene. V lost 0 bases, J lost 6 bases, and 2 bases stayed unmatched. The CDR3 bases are TGCGCCAGCAGCTTGGGACAGGGAGATGGCTACACCTTC. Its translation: CASSLGQGDGYTF. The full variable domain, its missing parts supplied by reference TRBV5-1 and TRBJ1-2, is KAGVTQTPRYLIKTRGQQVTLSCSPISGHRSVSWYQQTPGQGLQFLFEYFSETQRNKGNFPGRFSGRQFSNSRSEMNVSTLELGDSALYLCASSLGQGDGYTFGSGTRLTVV.